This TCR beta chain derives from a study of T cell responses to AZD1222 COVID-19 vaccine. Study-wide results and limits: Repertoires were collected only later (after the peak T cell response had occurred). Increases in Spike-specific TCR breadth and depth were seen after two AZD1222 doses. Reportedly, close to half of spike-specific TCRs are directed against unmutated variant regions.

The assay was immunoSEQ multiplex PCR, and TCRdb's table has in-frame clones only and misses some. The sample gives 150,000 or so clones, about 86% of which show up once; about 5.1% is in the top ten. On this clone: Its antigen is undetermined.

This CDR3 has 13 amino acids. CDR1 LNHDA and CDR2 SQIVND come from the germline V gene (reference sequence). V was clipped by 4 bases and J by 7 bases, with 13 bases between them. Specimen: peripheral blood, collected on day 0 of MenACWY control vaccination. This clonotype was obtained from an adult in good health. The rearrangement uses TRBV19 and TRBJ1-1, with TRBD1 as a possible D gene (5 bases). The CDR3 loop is CASSTHQGFEAFF. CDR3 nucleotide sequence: TGTGCCAGTAGTACCCACCAGGGATTTGAAGCTTTCTTT.